These 17 T cell receptor beta chains were all obtained from the same sample, sequenced in a study of Ad26.COV2.S vaccination and SARS-CoV-2 variants. The assay was immunoSEQ multiplex PCR, and TCRdb's table has in-frame clones only and misses some. The sample holds over 300,000 clones, 80% to 90% seen once. The sample's treatment: around 19 received Ad26.COV2.S at low or high dose, single or two shots; roughly five received placebo; per-sample allocation not given. Sample collection was performed on day 63 after the first vaccine or placebo injection. This sample comprised peripheral blood, obtained in a trial of Ad26.COV2.S vaccine versus placebo. Every receptor here comes from a person aged 18-65 years who received the Ad26.COV2.S COVID-19 vaccine or a placebo.

The CDR3 here is CASSIRVGDEQYF. The CDR3 DNA reads as TGTGCCAGCAGCATCAGGGTCGGCGACGAGCAGTACTTC. The chain has TRBV11-2 and TRBJ2-7, with TRBD1 as a possible D gene (5 bases). This CDR3 spans 13 amino acids. The germline V gene has CDR1 SGHAT and CDR2 FQNNGV. With 5 bases removed from V and 5 bases from J, the gap between germline ends came to 13 bases.

The chain is built from TRBV13 and TRBJ2-7, with TRBD2 as a possible D gene (6 bases). The CDR3 has 15 residues. CDR1 and CDR2 (germline): PRHDT, FYEKMQ (reference sequence). Trimming cost V 1 base and J 2 bases, with 12 bases left between them. The chain's CDR3 is CASSLVGGVAYEQYF. The CDR3 DNA is TGTGCCAGCAGCTTAGTGGGCGGGGTGGCCTACGAGCAGTACTTC.

This chain connects TRBV14 to TRBJ2-7; D gene uncertain. V was clipped by 0 bases and J by 2 bases, with 20 bases between them. Germline V gene data show CDR1 as SGHDN and CDR2 as FVKESK. The CDR3 covers 18 residues. CDR3 coding DNA: TGTGCCAGCAGCCAAGACGATGGTCCAGGCGAACCGACCTACGAGCAGTACTTC. Encoded protein: CASSQDDGPGEPTYEQYF. Variable domain in full (rest from reference TRBV14 and TRBJ2-7): EAGVTQFPSHSVIEKGQTVTLRCDPISGHDNLYWYRRVMGKEIKFLLHFVKESKQDESGMPNNRFLAERTGGTYSTLKVQPAELEDSGVYFCASSQDDGPGEPTYEQYFGPGTRLTVT.

The chain employs TRBV18 and TRBJ2-3; D is possibly TRBD2 (6 bases). Germline CDR1 reads KGHSH; CDR2 reads LQKENI. Trimming left V 2 bases short and J 4 bases short, with 10 bases between. The CDR3 runs 14 residues. The CDR3 loop reads CASSPGGTADTQYF. The CDR3 DNA is TGTGCCAGCTCACCAGGCGGGACGGCAGATACGCAGTATTTT.

This rearrangement joins TRBV12-3 or TRBV12-4 to TRBJ2-7; D gene ambiguous. The CDR3 runs to 9 residues. Deletions cut 7 bases from V and 4 bases from J, with 2 bases between. CDR3 sequence reads: CASTYEQYF. The DNA of the CDR3 is TGTGCCAGCACATACGAGCAGTACTTC.

The chain recombines TRBV9 with TRBJ2-1; 15 nucleotides align to TRBD2. The CDR3 is 18 amino acids. Germline CDR1 SGDLS, CDR2 YYNGEE. With 3 bases clipped from V and 1 base from J, the junction kept 5 bases outside the gene matches. For the CDR3, the DNA is TGTGCCAGCAGCGCGCGGGGACTAGCGGGGGGTTCCTACAATGAGCAGTTCTTC. Translating gives CASSARGLAGGSYNEQFF.

The chain joins TRBV7-6 to TRBJ2-3, with 7 bases matching TRBD1. Germline V CDR1 and CDR2: SGHVS, FNYEAQ. V dropped 6 bases and J dropped 1; count of bases not matched to a gene: 10. The CDR3 loop spans 16 amino acids. The CDR3 reads CASSSYRDRGTDTQYF. The CDR3 bases are TGTGCCAGCAGTTCATACCGGGACAGAGGCACAGATACGCAGTATTTT.

This clone was detected only a few times. V usage is TRBV19 and J usage is TRBJ2-7; D remains ambiguous. V was clipped by 8 bases and J by 3 bases, with 14 bases between them. CDR1 and CDR2 (germline): LNHDA, SQIVND (reference sequence). This CDR3 is 13 amino acids long. Here the CDR3 reads CASRDLRYYEQYF. The CDR3, as DNA: TGTGCCAGTCGTGACCTTAGGTACTACGAGCAGTACTTC.

The chain couples TRBV7-2 to TRBJ2-1; a possible D gene is TRBD2 (5 bases). CDR1 is SGHTA and CDR2 is FQGNSA in the germline V gene. Trimming took 5 bases from V and 9 from J, leaving 11 bases between them. This CDR3 has 12 residues. The DNA for the CDR3 is TGTGCCAGCAGCCTCCGGGCGGGTGAGCAGTTCTTC. Amino acids: CASSLRAGEQFF.

The rearrangement links TRBV7-2 to TRBJ2-7; D possibly corresponds to TRBD2 (7 bases). The CDR3 runs 13 residues. Per the germline V gene, CDR1 is SGHTA and CDR2 is FQGNSA. Trimming shortened V by 2 bases and J by 6 bases, and 11 bases separated the two germline ends. The CDR3 DNA sequence: TGTGCCAGCAGCTTACACAGGGAGGGCGAGCAGTACTTC. Its protein product is CASSLHREGEQYF.

CDR3 loop: CASSQVGLAGGEQFF. CDR3 DNA: TGCGCCAGCAGCCAGGTAGGACTAGCGGGGGGCGAGCAGTTCTTC. The gene calls are TRBV4-1 and TRBJ2-1; TRBD2 matches 14 bases. V shed 3 bases, J shed 10 bases, and the junction held 5 bases outside the gene matches. The CDR3 covers 15 residues. Per germline, CDR1 MGHRA and CDR2 YSYEKL.

This clone was observed a handful of times. The chain couples TRBV7-9 to TRBJ2-7; TRBD2 aligns across 10 bases. CDR1 SEHNR and CDR2 FQNEAQ come from the germline V gene (reference sequence). This CDR3 spans 15 amino acids. After removal of 5 bases from V and 6 bases from J, the junction contained 10 bases not matched to a gene. The CDR3 DNA sequence: TGTGCCAGCAGCCCCACCGGGACTAGCGTTGGCGAGCAGTACTTC. This encodes CASSPTGTSVGEQYF.

The chain carries TRBV29-1 and TRBJ2-3; 8 bases are a match to TRBD2. Germline CDR1 SQVTM, CDR2 ANQGSEA. V gave up 5 bases and J gave up 2 bases; unmatched junction bases: 12. The CDR3 extends over 16 amino acids. The CDR3: CSVSGSFSGTTDTQYF. The DNA for the CDR3 is TGCAGCGTTTCCGGGAGTTTTAGCGGGACCACAGATACGCAGTATTTT.

This chain joins TRBV2 and TRBJ1-2; 8 bases fit TRBD1. This CDR3 spans 14 amino acids. In germline, CDR1 is SNHLY, CDR2 FYNNEI. V trimming: 6 bases; J trimming: 7 bases; junction bases outside the gene matches: 10. The DNA of the CDR3 is TGTGCCAGCAGGATGGACAGGGAAAGTGGTGGCTACACCTTC. Amino acids: CASRMDRESGGYTF.

The J gene is TRBJ2-1, the V gene TRBV20-1, with 7 bases that match TRBD2. The CDR3 runs 13 residues. The V gene's germline CDR1 is DFQATT and CDR2 SNEGSKA (reference sequence). Unmatched junction bases numbered 8, after V lost 3 bases and J lost 9 bases. CDR3: CSASRSGAGEQFF. CDR3 in DNA: TGCAGTGCTAGTAGGAGCGGGGCGGGTGAGCAGTTCTTC.

V and J are TRBV12-5 and TRBJ2-5; tentative D call: TRBD1 (5 bases). Trimming removed 6 bases at V and 1 base at J, with 9 bases between. This CDR3 has 13 residues. Germline lookup yields CDR1 LGHNT and CDR2 FRNRAP. CDR3 loop: CASGLDSQETQYF. The DNA for the CDR3 is TGTGCTAGTGGATTAGACAGCCAAGAGACCCAGTACTTC.

This chain uses TRBV2 with TRBJ2-1; no definite D call. This CDR3 contains 11 residues. The germline V gene encodes CDR1 SNHLY and CDR2 FYNNEI. The V end was cut by 2 bases, the J end by 9 bases, with 5 bases between. The CDR3 spells CASSEPGEQFF. The DNA of the CDR3 is TGTGCCAGCAGTGAACCGGGTGAGCAGTTCTTC.